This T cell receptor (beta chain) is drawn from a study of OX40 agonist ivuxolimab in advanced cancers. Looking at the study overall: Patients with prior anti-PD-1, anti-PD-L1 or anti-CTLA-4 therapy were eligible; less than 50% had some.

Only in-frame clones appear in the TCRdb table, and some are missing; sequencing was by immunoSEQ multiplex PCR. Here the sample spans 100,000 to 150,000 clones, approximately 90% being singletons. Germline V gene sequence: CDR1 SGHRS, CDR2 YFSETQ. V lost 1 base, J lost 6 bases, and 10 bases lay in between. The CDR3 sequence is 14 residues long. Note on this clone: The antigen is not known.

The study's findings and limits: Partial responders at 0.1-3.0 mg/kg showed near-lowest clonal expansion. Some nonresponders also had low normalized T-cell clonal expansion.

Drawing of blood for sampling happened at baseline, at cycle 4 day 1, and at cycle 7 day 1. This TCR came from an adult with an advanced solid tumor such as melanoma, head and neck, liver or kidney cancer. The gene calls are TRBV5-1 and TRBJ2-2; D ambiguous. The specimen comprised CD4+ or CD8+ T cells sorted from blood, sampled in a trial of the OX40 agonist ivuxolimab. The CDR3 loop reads CASSLIPRSGELFF. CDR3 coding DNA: TGCGCCAGCAGCTTGATCCCCCGGTCCGGGGAGCTGTTTTTT.